The sequence of this T cell receptor beta chain was determined in a study of CD8 T cells in ankylosing spondylitis. Researchers built TCR beta libraries using quantitative 5'-RACE with molecular barcodes. TCRdb re-derived calls from the 5' RACE reads in MiXCR, one entry per CDR3 protein. This sample yields about 350,000 distinct CDR3 sequences, of which approximately 22% are seen a single time; 10% to 15% belongs to the top ten. Trimming cost V 3 bases and J 4 bases, with 18 bases left between them. CDR3 length equals 17 residues. CDR1 is MGHRA, CDR2 YSYEKL, per germline. This clonotype has just a few counts. Its antigen is as yet unknown. General study findings and limits: Reported data indicate significant enrichment of disease-linked clones within matched ankylosing spondylitis synovial fluid. Earlier work had already found some motif variants in reactive arthritis synovial fluid and blood.

The sample comprised blood, either unsorted or a sorted T cell fraction (not recorded which). The J gene is TRBJ2-2, the V gene TRBV4-1, with D perhaps TRBD1 or TRBD2 (6 bases each). This clonotype originated in a male donor with ankylosing spondylitis or in good health (not recorded which). The CDR3 reads CASSHEYKGGSTGELFF. The DNA of the CDR3 is TGCGCCAGCAGCCACGAGTATAAGGGGGGAAGCACCGGGGAGCTGTTTTTT.